These 10 T cell receptor beta chains originate from one sample sequenced in a study of T cells expressing NK-cell markers. TCRdb reprocessed the 5' RACE reads and keeps a single row for each CDR3 protein, giving no DNA. Its clone listing holds 150,000 to 160,000 distinct CDR3 sequences. Sequencing used blood T cells: a sorted CD56 or NKG2C T cell subset, CD4+ or CD8+ T cells, or bulk PBMC T cells (not recorded which). The receptors here all came from a woman in her 50s in good health.

The chain has TRBV7-6 and TRBJ1-1; TCRdb's D call, TRBD1, is unchecked because there is no DNA. The CDR3 totals 16 residues. Germline loops: CDR1 SGHVS, CDR2 FNYEAQ. The CDR3 region is CASSPGGNLMNTEAFF.

This chain links TRBV6-4 with TRBJ1-1. The V gene's germline CDR1 is MRHNA and CDR2 SNTAGT. CDR3 length equals 16 residues. The CDR3 loop reads CASSFDPGRPNTEAFF.

The chain recombines TRBV12-3 or TRBV12-4 with TRBJ1-1; TCRdb proposes TRBD1, but this gene call is untestable without DNA. The CDR3 contains 15 residues. The chain's CDR3 is CASSARQGMNTEAFF.

This sequence joins TRBV11-2 and TRBJ2-7. The CDR3 is 13 amino acids. The germline V gene has CDR1 SGHAT and CDR2 FQNNGV. This CDR3 is CASSLEVDYEQYF.

This chain connects TRBV6-5 to TRBJ1-2; the TCRdb call, TRBD1, lacks DNA for checking. This CDR3 comprises 15 residues. CDR1 is MNHEY, CDR2 SVGAGI, per germline. The CDR3 region is CASSLGAQVLYGYTF.

This chain connects TRBV3-1 to TRBJ2-2; TCRdb selects TRBD2, and the lack of DNA leaves this call unchecked. CDR3 length equals 17 residues. Germline CDR1 and CDR2: LGHDT and YNNKEL (reference sequence). The CDR3 reads CASSSWTSGRHVGELFF.

The rearrangement links TRBV19 to TRBJ2-3; TCRdb lists TRBD1, though no DNA is available to test this call. Germline lookup yields CDR1 LNHDA and CDR2 SQIVND (reference sequence). The CDR3 contains 16 residues. This CDR3 is CASSKLQGGLTDTQYF.

V gene TRBV7-9 combines with J gene TRBJ2-1. There are 13 residues in the CDR3. Germline assignment: CDR1 SEHNR and CDR2 FQNEAQ (reference sequence). CDR3 loop: CASSSIRSNEQFF.

This chain joins TRBV4-1 and TRBJ2-1. Germline V gene data show CDR1 as MGHRA and CDR2 as YSYEKL. This CDR3 comprises 15 residues. The chain's CDR3 is CASSQVFTAMDEQFF.

The CDR3 loop is CATSGKAITGELFF. This chain connects TRBV15 to TRBJ2-2. The CDR3 has 14 amino acids. Looked up from germline, CDR1 is LNHNV and CDR2 is YYDKDF (reference sequence).